This T cell receptor beta chain was sequenced during a study of blood T cell repertoires in COVID-19. Across the study: There were acute and convalescent COVID-19 samples, and they came from the United States, Italy and Spain.

Measured with immunoSEQ multiplex PCR; TCRdb has only the in-frame clones, and not every one. The sample carries about 480,000 clones, 70% to 90% recorded once. Enrolled through a virtual design, the participants were between roughly 18 and 100 years of age and came from about two dozen US areas. Donors of Cohort 3 who recovered were those that had two negative PCRs, clearance, or symptom resolution. Sequenced: PBMCs or T cells enriched from blood (not recorded which). The sequence derives from a woman aged 40-49 years who had recovered from COVID-19.

CDR3 region: CASSMVGVPFQETQYF. Written as DNA, the CDR3 is TGTGCCAGTAGTATGGTCGGGGTACCCTTCCAAGAGACCCAGTACTTC. V and J are TRBV19 and TRBJ2-5, with a possible D match to TRBD2 (5 bases). Trimming cost V 3 bases and J 1 base, with 15 bases left between them. The CDR3 is 16 residues long. Germline-derived CDR1 and CDR2 are LNHDA and SQIVND (reference sequence). Variable domain in full (rest from reference TRBV19 and TRBJ2-5): DGGITQSPKYLFRKEGQNVTLSCEQNLNHDAMYWYRQDPGQGLRLIYYSQIVNDFQKGDIAEGYSVSREKKESFPLTVTSAQKNPTAFYLCASSMVGVPFQETQYFGPGTRLLVL.